The 25 T cell receptor beta chains in this list originate from one sample, sequenced in a study of T-cell memory formation after mild COVID-19. TCRdb re-called the 5' RACE reads through MiXCR, storing one row per CDR3 protein. This table has 550,000 to 650,000 distinct CDR3 sequences, 15% to 20% appearing once. Sequenced sample: PBMCs or a T cell subset sorted from them (not recorded which). The origin of the receptors is an adult woman who had mild COVID-19 (a few samples of this study predate the infection). Cell type and time point are not known.

The chain has TRBV18 and TRBJ1-1, with 7 bases lining up with TRBD1. After removal of 3 bases from V and 1 base from J, the junction contained 5 bases not matched to a gene. In germline, CDR1 is KGHSH, CDR2 LQKENI. CDR3 length equals 15 residues. For the CDR3, the DNA is TGTGCCAGCTCACCCGAACAGGGGAAGAACACTGAAGCTTTCTTT. It codes for CASSPEQGKNTEAFF. Full variable domain (outside the CDR3, taken from reference TRBV18 and TRBJ1-1): NAGVMQNPRHLVRRRGQEARLRCSPMKGHSHVYWYRQLPEEGLKFMVYLQKENIIDESGMPKERFSAEFPKEGPSILRIQQVVRGDSAAYFCASSPEQGKNTEAFFGQGTRLTVV.

This clonotype was counted a few times. The chain combines TRBV7-8 with TRBJ1-3; a possible D gene is TRBD1 (6 bases). Looked up from germline, CDR1 is SGHVS and CDR2 is FQNEAQ. The V gene lost 2 bases and the J gene lost 0 bases, with 20 bases spanning the gap. The CDR3 length is 19 residues. The CDR3 sequence: CASSLRSGGSAGSGNTIYF. CDR3 sequence (DNA): TGTGCCAGCAGCTTACGTTCGGGGGGCAGTGCGGGCTCTGGAAACACCATATATTTT. The variable domain in full, completed from reference TRBV7-8 and TRBJ1-3, reads GAGVSQSPRYKVAKRGQDVALRCDPISGHVSLFWYQQALGQGPEFLTYFQNEAQLDKSGLPSDRFFAERPEGSVSTLKIQRTQQEDSAVYLCASSLRSGGSAGSGNTIYFGEGSWLTVV.

CDR3 nucleotide sequence: TGTGCCAGCAGCCCAGACGGGATCCCTTATGGCTACACCTTC. It translates to CASSPDGIPYGYTF. The chain employs TRBV12-3 or TRBV12-4 and TRBJ1-2, with D uncertain. V dropped 6 bases and J dropped 5 bases, with 16 bases sitting between them. The CDR3 loop spans 14 amino acids.

This clonotype was counted only a few times. The chain has TRBV7-9 and TRBJ1-3; 8 bases are a match to TRBD1. The junction had 10 bases not matched to a gene; V was cut back by 0 bases and J by 0 bases. Germline assignment: CDR1 SEHNR and CDR2 FQNEAQ (reference sequence). The CDR3 is made up of 19 amino acids. CDR3 protein: CASSLALTRDRISGNTIYF. In DNA form, the CDR3 reads TGTGCCAGCAGCTTAGCCCTAACCCGGGACAGGATCTCTGGAAACACCATATATTTT.

This clonotype was observed at least ten times. The chain combines TRBV4-3 with TRBJ2-2, with 14 bases identical to TRBD2. The germline gives CDR1 LGHNA, CDR2 YSLEER. This CDR3 region has 15 residues. Losses at the gene ends were 3 bases for V and 8 bases for J; bases not matched to a gene: 2. The CDR3 DNA reads as TGCGCCAGCAGCCAGGGGACTAGCGGGAGAGGGGAGCTGTTTTTT. This sequence encodes CASSQGTSGRGELFF.

The rearrangement links TRBV9 to TRBJ2-5; 10 bases are shared with TRBD1. V lost 3 bases and J lost 2; bases outside the gene matches: 7. This CDR3 comprises 16 residues. Germline lookup yields CDR1 SGDLS and CDR2 YYNGEE. Here the CDR3 reads CASSAPGTGVQETQYF. In DNA, the CDR3 is TGTGCCAGCAGCGCCCCCGGGACAGGGGTTCAAGAGACCCAGTACTTC.

This clonotype was observed a few times. This rearrangement joins TRBV29-1 to TRBJ1-1; D is undetermined. Germline CDR1 SQVTM, CDR2 ANQGSEA. V was trimmed by 6 bases and J by 2 bases, leaving 16 bases between them. CDR3 length: 14 amino acids. Here the CDR3 DNA reads TGCAGCGTGCGGACGATGAGGCATAACACTGAAGCTTTCTTT. It translates to CSVRTMRHNTEAFF.

In its sample, this clonotype was seen a few times. This chain joins TRBV25-1 and TRBJ1-4; D may be TRBD1 (5 bases). Trimming stripped 5 bases from V and 7 bases from J, with 17 bases between. The CDR3 loop spans 15 amino acids. CDR1 is MGHDK, CDR2 SYGVNS, per germline. The chain's CDR3 is CASSRGTRLGEKLFF. In DNA form, the CDR3 reads TGTGCCAGCAGTAGGGGAACCCGATTGGGTGAAAAACTGTTTTTT.

This clonotype was found a few times. The chain carries TRBV7-2 and TRBJ2-1, with D unclear. Per the germline V gene, CDR1 is SGHTA and CDR2 is FQGNSA. The ends were cut back, 4 bases at V and 10 bases at J, with 17 bases in the middle. The CDR3 covers 14 residues. This CDR3 reads CASSSPSRLGEQFF. The CDR3 region has the DNA TGTGCCAGCAGCTCACCTTCCAGGCTAGGGGAGCAGTTCTTC.

In its sample, this clonotype was seen many times. The chain links TRBV6-2 or TRBV6-3 to TRBJ1-1; D is unclear. Germline V gene lookup returns CDR1 MNHEY and CDR2 SVGEGT. V was cut by 3 bases and J by 1 base, with 3 bases left in between. The CDR3 is 12 residues long. CDR3 residues: CASSYTNTEAFF. The CDR3 nucleotides read TGTGCCAGCAGTTATACGAACACTGAAGCTTTCTTT.

The chain has TRBV29-1 and TRBJ2-1, with 9 bases that match TRBD2. CDR1 and CDR2 (germline): SQVTM, ANQGSEA. The V and J ends lost 1 base and 7 bases, in that order; junction bases with no gene match: 5. The CDR3 runs to 14 residues. The CDR3 DNA follows: TGCAGCGTTGAAGGTCTAGCGGGAAGGAATGAGCAGTTCTTC. This gives the protein CSVEGLAGRNEQFF.

This clonotype was detected only a few times. The chain recombines TRBV15 with TRBJ1-2; D gene unclear. Between the trimmed V and J ends, which lost 0 bases and 8 bases, there was a span of 4 bases. The CDR3 has 11 residues. Germline CDR1 reads LNHNV; CDR2 reads YYDKDF (reference sequence). The DNA of the CDR3 is TGTGCCACCAGCAGAGATGGGGGCTACACCTTC. It codes for CATSRDGGYTF.

This clonotype was seen only a few times. The V gene is TRBV9, the J gene TRBJ2-1; D ambiguous. Germline values: CDR1 SGDLS, CDR2 YYNGEE. This CDR3 spans 13 amino acids. V was pared by 0 bases and J by 4 bases, with 5 bases between. CDR3 amino acids: CASSVERYNEQFF. The DNA for the CDR3 is TGTGCCAGCAGCGTAGAAAGGTACAATGAGCAGTTCTTC. The whole variable domain, remainder taken from reference TRBV9 and TRBJ2-1, is DSGVTQTPKHLITATGQRVTLRCSPRSGDLSVYWYQQSLDQGLQFLIQYYNGEERAKGNILERFSAQQFPDLHSELNLSSLELGDSALYFCASSVERYNEQFFGPGTRLTVL.

The sample holds a few counts of this clonotype. The chain recombines TRBV7-2 with TRBJ2-3; the D gene is possibly TRBD2 (5 bases). Germline CDR1 SGHTA, CDR2 FQGNSA. The CDR3 runs 15 residues. Trimming pared 5 bases from V and 0 bases from J, leaving 12 bases between. The CDR3 bases are TGTGCCAGCAGCACCCTGAGGACTAGCACAGATACGCAGTATTTT. It codes for CASSTLRTSTDTQYF.

This chain connects TRBV9 to TRBJ2-7, with 9 positions matching TRBD2. After removal of 0 bases from V and 5 bases from J, the junction contained 6 bases not matched to a gene. Germline V lookup: CDR1 SGDLS, CDR2 YYNGEE. The CDR3 is made up of 15 amino acids. In DNA, the CDR3 is TGTGCCAGCAGCGTAGGAGGCGGGAGGGCCGACGAGCAGTACTTC. The encoded protein is CASSVGGGRADEQYF.

The chain joins TRBV18 to TRBJ1-1; D is unclear. V was cut by 3 bases and J by 1 base, with 9 bases left in between. CDR1 is KGHSH, CDR2 LQKENI, per germline. CDR3 size: 14 residues. The CDR3 sequence: CASSPDDGNTEAFF. DNA of the CDR3: TGTGCCAGCTCACCTGACGACGGGAACACTGAAGCTTTCTTT.

The chain combines TRBV7-9 with TRBJ1-4; D not resolved. V gave up 5 bases and J gave up 2 bases, with 9 bases separating them. The CDR3 spans 14 residues. Germline CDR1 and CDR2: SEHNR and FQNEAQ (reference sequence). The CDR3 loop reads CASSSGSTNEKLFF. The CDR3 DNA sequence: TGTGCCAGCAGCAGCGGCAGTACTAATGAAAAACTGTTTTTT. The entire variable domain, with the rest obtained from reference TRBV7-9 and TRBJ1-4, is as follows: DTGVSQNPRHKITKRGQNVTFRCDPISEHNRLYWYRQTLGQGPEFLTYFQNEAQLEKSRLLSDRFSAERPKGSFSTLEIQRTEQGDSAMYLCASSSGSTNEKLFFGSGTQLSVL.

In this sample, this clonotype turned up a few times. This chain connects TRBV4-1 to TRBJ1-1; perhaps TRBD1 as D (5 bases). V lost 1 base and J 1 base, leaving 16 bases between the germline ends. This CDR3 is built from 17 residues. Germline assignment: CDR1 MGHRA and CDR2 YSYEKL. Here the CDR3 reads CASSQGIQGTGNTEAFF. CDR3 DNA sequence: TGCGCCAGCAGCCAAGGTATTCAGGGTACCGGGAACACTGAAGCTTTCTTT.

V gene TRBV10-3 combines with J gene TRBJ2-7, with 10 bases that match TRBD1. V lost 11 bases to trimming and J lost 6 bases; unmatched junction nucleotides: 4. The CDR3 has 11 residues. Germline V gene data show CDR1 as ENHRY and CDR2 as SYGVKD. Written as DNA, the CDR3 is TGTGCCGTGGGACAGGGGTTCGAGCAGTACTTC. Translating it yields CAVGQGFEQYF.

This clonotype was detected a few times. This chain uses TRBV20-1 with TRBJ2-7; 9 bases line up with TRBD1. The CDR3 length is 12 residues. Germline V gives CDR1 DFQATT, CDR2 SNEGSKA (reference sequence). CDR3 protein: CSSGTGLAEQYF. Here the CDR3 DNA reads TGCAGCTCCGGGACAGGGCTCGCCGAGCAGTACTTC.

This clonotype was observed a few times. The CDR3 loop is CASSRGTGGFYEQYF. For the CDR3, the DNA is TGTGCCAGCAGCAGGGGGACAGGGGGCTTCTACGAGCAGTACTTC. V is TRBV12-3 or TRBV12-4 and J is TRBJ2-7; TRBD1 aligns across 12 bases. CDR3 length equals 15 residues. The ends lost 6 bases at V and 3 bases at J; junction bases unmatched: 6.

There are many counts of this clonotype. This sequence joins TRBV7-9 and TRBJ2-1; D might be TRBD2 (5 bases). The CDR3 runs 13 residues. Trimming stripped 2 bases from V and 6 bases from J, with 8 bases between. Germline CDR1 reads SEHNR; CDR2 reads FQNEAQ (reference sequence). Written as DNA, the CDR3 is TGTGCCAGCAGCTTAAGGGCGGGCAATGAGCAGTTCTTC. Its translation is CASSLRAGNEQFF.

This chain joins TRBV12-3 or TRBV12-4 and TRBJ1-5; 9 nucleotides agree with TRBD1. This CDR3 is built from 14 residues. J was trimmed by 6 bases and V by 7 bases; bases with no gene match: 7. The CDR3 coding sequence is TGTGCCAGCAAAGGACAGGGGCCGGGTCAGCCCCAGCATTTT. Translation: CASKGQGPGQPQHF.

This clonotype was seen a few times. The rearrangement uses TRBV12-3 or TRBV12-4 and TRBJ1-2; TRBD1 is a possible D gene (6 bases). The CDR3 is made up of 15 amino acids. V dropped 6 bases and J dropped 6 bases, with 20 bases sitting between them. CDR3 DNA sequence: TGTGCCAGCAGAACTTCAGGGGCCGCGCCGGATGGCTACACCTTC. Protein sequence: CASRTSGAAPDGYTF.

J is TRBJ2-7 and V is TRBV18, with D maybe TRBD1 (6 bases). CDR1 and CDR2 (germline): KGHSH, LQKENI. V was pared by 6 bases and J by 2 bases, with 11 bases between. The CDR3 is 13 residues long. The CDR3 DNA reads TGTGCCAGCTCCACCAGGGACACCTACGAGCAGTACTTC. It is translated as CASSTRDTYEQYF.